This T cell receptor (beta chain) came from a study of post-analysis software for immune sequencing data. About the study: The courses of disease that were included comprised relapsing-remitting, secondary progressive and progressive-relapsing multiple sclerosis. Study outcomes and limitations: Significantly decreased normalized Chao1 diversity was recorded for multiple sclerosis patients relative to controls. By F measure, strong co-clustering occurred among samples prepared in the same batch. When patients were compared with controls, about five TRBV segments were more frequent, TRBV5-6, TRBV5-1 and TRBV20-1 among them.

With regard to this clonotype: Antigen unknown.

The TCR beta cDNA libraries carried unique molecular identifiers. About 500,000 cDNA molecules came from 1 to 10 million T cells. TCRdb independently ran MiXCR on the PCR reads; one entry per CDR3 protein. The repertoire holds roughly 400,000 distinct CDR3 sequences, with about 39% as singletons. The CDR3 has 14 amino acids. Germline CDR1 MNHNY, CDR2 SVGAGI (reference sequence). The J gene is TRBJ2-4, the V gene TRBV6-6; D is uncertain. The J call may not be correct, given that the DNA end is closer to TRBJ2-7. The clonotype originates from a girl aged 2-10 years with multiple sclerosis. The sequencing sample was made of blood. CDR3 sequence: CASSVERGAHEQYF. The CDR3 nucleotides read TGTGCCAGCAGCGTAGAGCGTGGTGCGCACGAGCAGTACTTC.